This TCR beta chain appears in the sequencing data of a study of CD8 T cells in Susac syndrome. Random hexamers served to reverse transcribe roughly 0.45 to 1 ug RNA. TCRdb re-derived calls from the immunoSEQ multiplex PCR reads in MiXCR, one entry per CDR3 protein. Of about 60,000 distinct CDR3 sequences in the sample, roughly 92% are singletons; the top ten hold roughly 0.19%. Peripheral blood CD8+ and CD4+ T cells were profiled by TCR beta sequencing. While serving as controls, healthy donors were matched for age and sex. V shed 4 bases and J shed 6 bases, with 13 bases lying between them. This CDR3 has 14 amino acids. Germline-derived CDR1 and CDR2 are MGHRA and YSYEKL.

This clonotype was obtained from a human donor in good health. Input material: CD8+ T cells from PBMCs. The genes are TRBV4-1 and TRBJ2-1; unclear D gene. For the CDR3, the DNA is TGCGCCAGCAGCCCTCTAATGGGGTCCAATGAGCAGTTCTTC. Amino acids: CASSPLMGSNEQFF.